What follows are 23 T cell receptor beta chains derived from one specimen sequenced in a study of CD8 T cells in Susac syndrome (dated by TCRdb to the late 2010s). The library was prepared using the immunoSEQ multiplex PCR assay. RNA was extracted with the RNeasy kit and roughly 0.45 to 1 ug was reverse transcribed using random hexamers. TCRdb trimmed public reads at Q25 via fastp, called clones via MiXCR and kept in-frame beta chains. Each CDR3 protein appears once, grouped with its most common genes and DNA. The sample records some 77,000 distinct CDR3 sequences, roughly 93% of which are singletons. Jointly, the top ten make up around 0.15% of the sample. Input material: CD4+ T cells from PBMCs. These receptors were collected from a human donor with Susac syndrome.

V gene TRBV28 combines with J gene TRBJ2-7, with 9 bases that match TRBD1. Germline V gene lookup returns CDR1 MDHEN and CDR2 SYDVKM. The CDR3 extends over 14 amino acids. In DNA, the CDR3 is TGTGGGACAGGAGACAGGGGGAGGTCCTACGAGCAGTACTTC. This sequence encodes CGTGDRGRSYEQYF.

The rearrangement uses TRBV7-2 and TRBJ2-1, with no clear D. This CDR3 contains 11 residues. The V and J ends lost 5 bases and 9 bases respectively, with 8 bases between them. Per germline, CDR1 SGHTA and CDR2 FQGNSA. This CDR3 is CASSPPREQFF. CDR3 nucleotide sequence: TGTGCCAGCAGCCCCCCCCGTGAGCAGTTCTTC.

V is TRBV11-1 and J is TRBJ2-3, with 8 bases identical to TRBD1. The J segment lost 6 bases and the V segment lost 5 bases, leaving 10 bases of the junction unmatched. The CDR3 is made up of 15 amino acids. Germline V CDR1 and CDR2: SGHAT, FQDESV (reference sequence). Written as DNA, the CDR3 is TGTGCCAGCAGCAAACGCGGGACAGGAGGCGATACGCAGTATTTT. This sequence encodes CASSKRGTGGDTQYF.

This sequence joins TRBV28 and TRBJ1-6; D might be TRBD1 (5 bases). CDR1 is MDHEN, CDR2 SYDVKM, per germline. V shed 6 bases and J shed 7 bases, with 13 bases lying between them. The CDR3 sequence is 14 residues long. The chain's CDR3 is CASSPGTGNSPLHF. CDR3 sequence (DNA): TGTGCCAGCAGCCCCGGGACGGGGAATTCACCCCTCCACTTT. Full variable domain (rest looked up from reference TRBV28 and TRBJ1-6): DVKVTQSSRYLVKRTGEKVFLECVQDMDHENMFWYRQDPGLGLRLIYFSYDVKMKEKGDIPEGYSVSREKKERFSLILESASTNQTSMYLCASSPGTGNSPLHFGNGTRLTVT.

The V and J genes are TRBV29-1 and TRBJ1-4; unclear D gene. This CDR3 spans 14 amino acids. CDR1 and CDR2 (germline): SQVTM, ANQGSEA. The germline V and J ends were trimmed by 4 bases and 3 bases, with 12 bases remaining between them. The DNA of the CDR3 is TGCAGCGTTGGTACCGGGGTGGCTAATGAAAAACTGTTTTTT. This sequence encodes CSVGTGVANEKLFF.

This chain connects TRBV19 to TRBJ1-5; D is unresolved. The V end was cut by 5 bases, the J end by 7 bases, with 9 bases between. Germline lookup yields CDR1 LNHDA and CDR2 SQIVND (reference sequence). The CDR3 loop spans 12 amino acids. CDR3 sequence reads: CASSQLPQPQHF. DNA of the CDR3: TGTGCCAGTAGTCAGCTCCCGCAGCCCCAGCATTTT.

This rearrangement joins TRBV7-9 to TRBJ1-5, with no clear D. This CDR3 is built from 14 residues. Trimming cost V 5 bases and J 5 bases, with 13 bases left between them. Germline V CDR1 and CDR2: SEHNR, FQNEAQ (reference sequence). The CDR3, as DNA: TGTGCCAGCAGCCCAAACAGTATTGATCAGCCCCAGCATTTT. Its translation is CASSPNSIDQPQHF.

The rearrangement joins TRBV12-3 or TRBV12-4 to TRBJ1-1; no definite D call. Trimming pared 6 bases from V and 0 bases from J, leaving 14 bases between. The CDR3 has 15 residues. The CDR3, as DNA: TGTGCCAGCAGGAACGGCGCCTATATGAACACTGAAGCTTTCTTT. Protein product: CASRNGAYMNTEAFF.

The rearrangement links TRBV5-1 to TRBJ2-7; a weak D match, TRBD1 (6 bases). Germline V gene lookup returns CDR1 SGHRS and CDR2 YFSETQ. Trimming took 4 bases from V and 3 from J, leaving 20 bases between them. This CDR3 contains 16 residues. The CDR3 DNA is TGCGCCAGCAGCCTGACGGGCACAGGGTTCTACTACGAGCAGTACTTC. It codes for CASSLTGTGFYYEQYF.

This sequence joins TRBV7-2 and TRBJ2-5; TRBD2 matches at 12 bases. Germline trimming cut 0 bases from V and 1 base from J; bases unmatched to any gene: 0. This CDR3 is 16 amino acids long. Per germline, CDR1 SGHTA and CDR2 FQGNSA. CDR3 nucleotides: TGTGCCAGCAGCTTAGCGACTAGCGGGGGCCAAGAGACCCAGTACTTC. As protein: CASSLATSGGQETQYF.

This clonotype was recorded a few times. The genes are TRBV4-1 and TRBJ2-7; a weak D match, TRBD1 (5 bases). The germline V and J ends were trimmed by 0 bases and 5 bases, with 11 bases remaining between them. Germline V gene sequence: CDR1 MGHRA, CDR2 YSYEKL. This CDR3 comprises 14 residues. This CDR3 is CASSQEMGRDEQYF. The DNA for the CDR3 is TGCGCCAGCAGCCAAGAGATGGGGCGCGACGAGCAGTACTTC.

The CDR3 region is CASSPRQGDNQPQHF. The CDR3 coding sequence is TGTGCCAGCTCACCGCGACAGGGCGACAATCAGCCCCAGCATTTT. The chain recombines TRBV18 with TRBJ1-5, with 7 positions matching TRBD1. CDR1 and CDR2 (germline): KGHSH, LQKENI. V was clipped by 3 bases and J by 3 bases; unmatched bases: 5. The CDR3 extends over 15 amino acids.

For the CDR3, the DNA is TGTGCCAGCAGCTTCGTTAAGGGAATGGAAGAGACCCAGTACTTC. Its protein product is CASSFVKGMEETQYF. The chain employs TRBV7-2 and TRBJ2-5; D uncertain. CDR1 and CDR2 from the germline V gene are SGHTA and FQGNSA. The V gene lost 3 bases and the J gene lost 3 bases, with 14 bases spanning the gap. This CDR3 spans 15 amino acids.

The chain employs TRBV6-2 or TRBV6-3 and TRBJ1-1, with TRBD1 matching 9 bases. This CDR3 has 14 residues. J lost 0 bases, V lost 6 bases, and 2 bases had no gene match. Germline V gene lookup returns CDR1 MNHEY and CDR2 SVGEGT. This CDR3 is CASSRDRVNTEAFF. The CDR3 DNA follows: TGTGCCAGCAGCCGGGACAGGGTGAACACTGAAGCTTTCTTT.

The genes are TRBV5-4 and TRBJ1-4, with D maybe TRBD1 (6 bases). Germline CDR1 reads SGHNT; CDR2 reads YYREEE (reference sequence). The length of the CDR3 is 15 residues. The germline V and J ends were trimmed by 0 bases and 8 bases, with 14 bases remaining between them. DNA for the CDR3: TGTGCCAGCAGCTTGGGCGGGGGGGCCTTCGAAAAACTGTTTTTT. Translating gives CASSLGGGAFEKLFF.

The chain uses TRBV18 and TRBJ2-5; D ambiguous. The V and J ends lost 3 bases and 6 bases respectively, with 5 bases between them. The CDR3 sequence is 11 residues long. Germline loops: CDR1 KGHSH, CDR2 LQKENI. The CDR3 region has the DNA TGTGCCAGCTCACCCTCCAAGACCCAGTACTTC. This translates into CASSPSKTQYF.

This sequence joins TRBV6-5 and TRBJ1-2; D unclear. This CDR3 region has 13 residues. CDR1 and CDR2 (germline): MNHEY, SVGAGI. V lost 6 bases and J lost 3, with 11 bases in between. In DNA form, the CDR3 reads TGTGCCAGCAGCATAGGAGCGGACTATGGCTACACCTTC. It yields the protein CASSIGADYGYTF.

The CDR3 reads CASSLNTNTEAFF. The CDR3 coding sequence is TGTGCCAGCAGCTTAAATACGAACACTGAAGCTTTCTTT. The genes are TRBV7-3 and TRBJ1-1; D call uncertain. Trimming stripped 1 base from V and 1 base from J, with 4 bases between. The germline V gene encodes CDR1 SGHTA and CDR2 FQGTGA. This CDR3 is built from 13 residues.

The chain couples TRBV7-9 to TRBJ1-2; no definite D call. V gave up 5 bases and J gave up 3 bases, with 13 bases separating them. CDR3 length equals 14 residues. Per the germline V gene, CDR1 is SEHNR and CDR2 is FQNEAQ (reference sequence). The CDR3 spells CASSPAWGDYGYTF. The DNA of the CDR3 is TGTGCCAGCAGCCCCGCCTGGGGAGACTATGGCTACACCTTC.

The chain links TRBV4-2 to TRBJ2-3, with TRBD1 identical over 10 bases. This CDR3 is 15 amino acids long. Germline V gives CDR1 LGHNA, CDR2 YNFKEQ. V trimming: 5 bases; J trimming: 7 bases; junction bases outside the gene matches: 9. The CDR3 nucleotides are TGTGCCAGCAGCTTAGAGGACAGGGGGAGAAATACGCAGTATTTT. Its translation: CASSLEDRGRNTQYF.

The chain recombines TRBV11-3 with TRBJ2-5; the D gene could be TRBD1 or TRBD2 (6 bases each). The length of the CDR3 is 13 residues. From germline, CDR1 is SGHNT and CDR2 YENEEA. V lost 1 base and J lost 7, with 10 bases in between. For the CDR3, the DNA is TGTGCCAGCAGCTTAGGACAGGAGGGGACCCAGTACTTC. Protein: CASSLGQEGTQYF.

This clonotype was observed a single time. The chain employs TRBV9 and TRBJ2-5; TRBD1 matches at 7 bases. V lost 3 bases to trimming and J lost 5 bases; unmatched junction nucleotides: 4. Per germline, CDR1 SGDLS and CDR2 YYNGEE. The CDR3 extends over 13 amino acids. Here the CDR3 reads CASSAQGWETQYF. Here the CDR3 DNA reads TGTGCCAGCAGCGCACAGGGGTGGGAGACCCAGTACTTC.

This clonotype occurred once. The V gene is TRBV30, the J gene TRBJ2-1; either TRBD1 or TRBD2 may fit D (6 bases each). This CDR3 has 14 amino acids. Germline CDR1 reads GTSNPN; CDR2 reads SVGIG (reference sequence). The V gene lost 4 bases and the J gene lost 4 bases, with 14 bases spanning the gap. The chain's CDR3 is CAWNRGQRYNEQFF. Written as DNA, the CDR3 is TGTGCCTGGAATCGGGGGCAGAGGTACAATGAGCAGTTCTTC. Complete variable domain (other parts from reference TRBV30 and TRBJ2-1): SQTIHQWPATLVQPVGSPLSLECTVEGTSNPNLYWYRQAAGRGLQLLFYSVGIGQISSEVPQNLSASRPQDRQFILSSKKLLLSDSGFYLCAWNRGQRYNEQFFGPGTRLTVL.